A single sample gave rise to the 18 T cell receptor beta chains below, sequenced in a study of blood T cell repertoires in COVID-19. Clones were read by immunoSEQ multiplex PCR, and TCRdb kept only the in-frame ones, dropping some. The sample includes 45,000 to 55,000 clones, around 83% of them seen just once. The sequencing input was peripheral blood. Source of these receptors: a man aged 65 to 79 with active COVID-19.

The gene calls are TRBV15 and TRBJ1-4; no clear D. This CDR3 has 14 amino acids. The V and J ends lost 0 bases and 8 bases respectively, with 10 bases between them. CDR1 is LNHNV and CDR2 is YYDKDF in the germline V gene (reference sequence). The CDR3, as DNA: TGTGCCACCAGCAGAGATGGTCAGATGGAAAAACTGTTTTTT. It codes for CATSRDGQMEKLFF. The variable domain in full, completed from reference TRBV15 and TRBJ1-4, reads DAMVIQNPRYQVTQFGKPVTLSCSQTLNHNVMYWYQQKSSQAPKLLFHYYDKDFNNEADTPDNFQSRRPNTSFCFLDIRSPGLGDTAMYLCATSRDGQMEKLFFGSGTQLSVL.

CDR3 in amino acids: CASSFRGGAGGDTQYF. CDR3 in DNA: TGTGCCAGCAGCTTTAGGGGGGGGGCCGGAGGAGATACGCAGTATTTT. The V gene is TRBV11-3, the J gene TRBJ2-3; D might be TRBD2 (7 bases). The length of the CDR3 is 16 residues. Germline CDR1 is SGHNT and CDR2 is YENEEA. Between the trimmed V and J ends, which lost 3 bases and 5 bases, there was a span of 18 bases.

The V call is TRBV10-3, the J call TRBJ1-2, with 10 positions matching TRBD1. V was pared by 0 bases and J by 6 bases, with 7 bases of the junction left unmatched. The germline CDR1 and CDR2 sequences are ENHRY and SYGVKD. The CDR3 totals 16 residues. For the CDR3, the DNA is TGTGCCATCAGTGAGTCTTTGAGACAGGGGGCTCATGGCTACACCTTC. Its translation: CAISESLRQGAHGYTF.

The chain couples TRBV5-1 to TRBJ2-7, with D perhaps TRBD1 (6 bases). V lost 0 bases, J lost 2 bases, and 12 bases lay in between. Germline lookup yields CDR1 SGHRS and CDR2 YFSETQ. The CDR3 runs 15 residues. The CDR3 DNA sequence: TGCGCCAGCAGCTTGGTAGGGACATGGACCTACGAGCAGTACTTC. Protein: CASSLVGTWTYEQYF.

This rearrangement joins TRBV5-6 to TRBJ2-3; 10 bases are shared with TRBD2. CDR3 size: 16 residues. Germline lookup yields CDR1 SGHDT and CDR2 YYEEEE. V lost 0 bases, J lost 5 bases, and 6 bases stayed unmatched. CDR3 nucleotide sequence: TGTGCCAGCAGCTTGGAAGCGGGGGGGCCCGGAGATACGCAGTATTTT. This sequence encodes CASSLEAGGPGDTQYF.

The chain combines TRBV27 with TRBJ2-7; the match to TRBD1 covers 7 bases. The V gene's germline CDR1 is MNHEY and CDR2 SMNVEV (reference sequence). This CDR3 region has 14 residues. V lost 5 bases, J lost 3 bases, and 7 bases stayed unmatched. CDR3 loop: CASSKDRVLYEQYF. For the CDR3, the DNA is TGTGCCAGCAGTAAAGACAGGGTCCTCTACGAGCAGTACTTC.

This clone was seen a few times. J is TRBJ1-6 and V is TRBV25-1; TRBD1 is a possible D gene (6 bases). Trimming removed 0 bases at V and 9 bases at J, with 9 bases between. CDR3 length equals 14 residues. Germline V CDR1 and CDR2: MGHDK, SYGVNS. The CDR3 coding sequence is TGTGCCAGCAGTGAATATAAAGGGGGTTCACCCCTCCACTTT. It specifies CASSEYKGGSPLHF.

The rearrangement uses TRBV9 and TRBJ2-7; 9 bases map to TRBD2. The CDR3 is made up of 17 amino acids. Trimming removed 3 bases from V and 6 bases from J; junction bases left unmatched: 16. Per germline, CDR1 SGDLS and CDR2 YYNGEE. This CDR3 reads CASSAGGASGVKAEQYF. In nucleotides, the CDR3 is TGTGCCAGCAGCGCGGGAGGGGCTAGCGGGGTCAAGGCCGAGCAGTACTTC.

This chain connects TRBV18 to TRBJ2-3; D call uncertain. The germline CDR1 and CDR2 sequences are KGHSH and LQKENI. V was clipped by 6 bases and J by 2 bases, with 12 bases between them. The CDR3 has 14 amino acids. CDR3 DNA: TGTGCCAGCTCCCCCGTCCAGAACACAGATACGCAGTATTTT. It codes for CASSPVQNTDTQYF.

The chain uses TRBV9 and TRBJ1-1; perhaps TRBD1 as D (5 bases). Trimming cost V 0 bases and J 1 base, with 10 bases left between them. Germline loops: CDR1 SGDLS, CDR2 YYNGEE. This CDR3 contains 15 residues. CDR3 sequence (DNA): TGTGCCAGCAGCGTAGCTCTTACAGGGAACACTGAAGCTTTCTTT. This sequence encodes CASSVALTGNTEAFF.

The V call is TRBV7-2, the J call TRBJ1-5, with 12 nucleotides matching TRBD1. There are 16 residues in the CDR3. V was pared by 5 bases and J by 6 bases, with 8 bases of the junction left unmatched. The germline CDR1 and CDR2 sequences are SGHTA and FQGNSA. For the CDR3, the DNA is TGTGCCAGCAGCCCACCGGGACAGGGGGCCGGTCAGCCCCAGCATTTT. It encodes CASSPPGQGAGQPQHF.

This clone was observed once. The rearrangement joins TRBV6-6 to TRBJ2-1, with TRBD2 identical over 8 bases. This CDR3 comprises 13 residues. The V segment lost 7 bases and the J segment 2 bases; nucleotides outside the gene matches: 1. The V gene's germline CDR1 is MNHNY and CDR2 SVGAGI (reference sequence). The CDR3 here is CASTGGAYNEQFF. CDR3 DNA: TGTGCCAGCACGGGGGGGGCCTACAATGAGCAGTTCTTC.

This clone came up a few times. The genes are TRBV19 and TRBJ2-2; 8 positions agree with TRBD1. The CDR3 extends over 15 amino acids. CDR1 LNHDA and CDR2 SQIVND come from the germline V gene (reference sequence). J gave up 9 bases and V 3 bases, and 9 bases lay outside the gene matches. The CDR3 region is CASSIKDREYRELFF. CDR3 nucleotide sequence: TGTGCCAGTAGTATTAAGGACAGGGAGTACCGGGAGCTGTTTTTT.

The chain's CDR3 is CASSTRAYEQYF. In nucleotides, the CDR3 is TGTGCCAGCAGTACTCGGGCCTACGAGCAGTACTTC. The gene calls are TRBV7-9 and TRBJ2-7; D unclear. Germline CDR1 is SEHNR and CDR2 is FQNEAQ (reference sequence). The CDR3 loop spans 12 amino acids. V dropped 6 bases and J dropped 2 bases, with 8 bases sitting between them.

The chain carries TRBV7-2 and TRBJ1-1, with 8 nucleotides matching TRBD1. The V gene's germline CDR1 is SGHTA and CDR2 FQGNSA. J was trimmed by 0 bases and V by 2 bases; bases with no gene match: 8. The CDR3 is 17 amino acids. CDR3 residues: CASSLRQGTLMNTEAFF. The DNA of the CDR3 is TGTGCCAGCAGCTTACGACAGGGGACTCTGATGAACACTGAAGCTTTCTTT.

The chain combines TRBV7-2 with TRBJ1-2; tentative D call: TRBD1 (6 bases). Looked up from germline, CDR1 is SGHTA and CDR2 is FQGNSA. This CDR3 is 15 amino acids long. V was pared by 5 bases and J by 1 base, with 14 bases between. The CDR3 DNA reads as TGTGCCAGCAGCCGCCGGGCAGGGGATAACTATGGCTACACCTTC. Amino acids: CASSRRAGDNYGYTF.

The chain uses TRBV9 and TRBJ1-5; D gene unclear. CDR1 and CDR2 (germline): SGDLS, YYNGEE. The CDR3 has 15 amino acids. The V gene lost 0 bases and the J gene lost 4 bases, with 11 bases spanning the gap. The CDR3 DNA sequence: TGTGCCAGCAGCGTAGGATGGGCAGGTAATCAGCCCCAGCATTTT. It is translated as CASSVGWAGNQPQHF. Full variable domain (outside the CDR3, taken from reference TRBV9 and TRBJ1-5): DSGVTQTPKHLITATGQRVTLRCSPRSGDLSVYWYQQSLDQGLQFLIQYYNGEERAKGNILERFSAQQFPDLHSELNLSSLELGDSALYFCASSVGWAGNQPQHFGDGTRLSIL.

The rearrangement links TRBV6-1 to TRBJ1-1; maybe TRBD1 (5 bases). The germline CDR1 and CDR2 sequences are MNHNS and SASEGT. The ends were cut back, 2 bases at V and 1 base at J, with 17 bases in the middle. This CDR3 comprises 17 residues. The CDR3 sequence: CASSEISTATENTEAFF. The CDR3 DNA reads as TGTGCCAGCAGTGAAATATCGACAGCTACCGAGAACACTGAAGCTTTCTTT.